This T cell receptor beta chain was identified during a study of blood T cell repertoires in COVID-19. Study summary: Whether acute or convalescent, the COVID-19 samples came from the United States, Italy and Spain.

As processed by the authors: Amplification of reference gene primers provided the estimated nucleated cell counts. Repertoires were generated with immunoSEQ multiplex PCR, while TCRdb's copy carries only in-frame clones and drops some. V and J calls and clone size come straight from that table; D and trimming were deduced from the DNA. The table has 100,000 to 150,000 clones, 74% seen once. Germline assignment: CDR1 MDHEN and CDR2 SYDVKM. The length of the CDR3 is 15 residues. V was pared by 5 bases and J by 6 bases, with 8 bases of the junction left unmatched. The J gene is TRBJ2-7, the V gene TRBV28; 12 nucleotides agree with TRBD1. The sequenced material came from peripheral blood. This clonotype was obtained from a man aged 60 to 69 with acute or convalescent COVID-19. The CDR3 bases are TGTGCCAGCAGTACCCCCGGGACAGGGGGCGCCGAGCAGTACTTC. Protein product: CASSTPGTGGAEQYF.